The 26 T cell receptor beta chains below all came from one sample that was sequenced in a study of blood T cell repertoires in COVID-19. Here immunoSEQ multiplex PCR was the method, and the copy in TCRdb shows in-frame clones only, minus some. The sample holds more than 60,000 clones, 90% seen once. What was sequenced was peripheral blood. The receptors stem from a human donor in a cohort sampled during active COVID-19.

The rearrangement links TRBV18 to TRBJ2-2; D is uncertain. This CDR3 region has 14 residues. In germline, CDR1 is KGHSH, CDR2 LQKENI. Trimming shortened V by 1 base and J by 5 bases, and 8 bases separated the two germline ends. The CDR3, as DNA: TGTGCCAGCTCACCACGCGCGCTGACCGGGGAGCTGTTTTTT. It encodes CASSPRALTGELFF.

In DNA, the CDR3 is TGTGCCAGCAGTGAATTACAGGGTCTCTATGGCTACACCTTC. Translated: CASSELQGLYGYTF. This rearrangement joins TRBV6-1 to TRBJ1-2; possibly TRBD1 for D (6 bases). The CDR3 spans 14 residues. The V end lost 2 bases, the J end lost 4 bases, and 11 bases lay between the germline ends. Per germline, CDR1 MNHNS and CDR2 SASEGT.

On this clone itself: This specimen includes other DNA sequences encoding the same CDR3. The rearrangement joins TRBV12-3 or TRBV12-4 to TRBJ1-1; D call uncertain. The CDR3 has 13 amino acids. V lost 1 base, J lost 1 base, and 4 bases lay in between. CDR3 in DNA: TGTGCCAGCAGTTTAGGACAGAACACTGAAGCTTTCTTT. Residues: CASSLGQNTEAFF.

The CDR3 spells CASSSPPSELFF. Here the CDR3 DNA reads TGTGCCAGCAGTTCCCCCCCTTCGGAGCTGTTTTTT. The V call is TRBV12-3 or TRBV12-4, the J call TRBJ2-2; D unclear. V gave up 4 bases and J gave up 10 bases, with 10 bases separating them. CDR3 length: 12 residues.

This chain connects TRBV3-1 (or the pseudogene TRBV3-2) to TRBJ2-7; D is perhaps TRBD1 (5 bases). CDR1 LGHDT and CDR2 YNNKEL come from the germline V gene (reference sequence). V was pared by 1 base and J by 1 base, with 20 bases between. The CDR3 contains 18 residues. CDR3 region: CASSQVSQGASSSYEQYF. The CDR3 coding sequence is TGTGCCAGCAGCCAAGTTTCTCAGGGTGCCTCCTCATCCTACGAGCAGTACTTC.

This clone has just one count. The CDR3 bases are TGTGCCAGCAGTTACTCGGGACAGTCCTACAATGAGCAGTTCTTC. Amino acids: CASSYSGQSYNEQFF. The chain has TRBV6-6 and TRBJ2-1, with 7 positions matching TRBD1. The CDR3 has 15 amino acids. V was pared by 0 bases and J by 1 base, with 0 bases of the junction left unmatched. The germline V gene encodes CDR1 MNHNY and CDR2 SVGAGI (reference sequence).

In DNA, the CDR3 is TGTGCCAGCAGTGAAGAGGGCGGCCCAGAGACCCAGTACTTC. Amino acid sequence: CASSEEGGPETQYF. The chain is built from TRBV25-1 and TRBJ2-5; D possibly corresponds to TRBD2 (5 bases). The CDR3 runs 14 residues. CDR1 is MGHDK and CDR2 is SYGVNS in the germline V gene. Trimming removed 2 bases from V and 4 bases from J, with 11 bases in between.

The chain recombines TRBV19 with TRBJ1-5, with a tentative D call TRBD1 (5 bases). The germline V and J ends were trimmed by 5 bases and 7 bases, with 18 bases remaining between them. The CDR3 totals 15 residues. Germline V gives CDR1 LNHDA, CDR2 SQIVND (reference sequence). CDR3 DNA: TGTGCCAGTAGTCGATCCGGGCCAGGGAACCAGCCCCAGCATTTT. Translated, it gives CASSRSGPGNQPQHF.

In this sample, this clone turned up once. The chain links TRBV15 to TRBJ2-3; 7 positions match TRBD1. The J segment lost 1 base and the V segment lost 0 bases, leaving 7 bases of the junction unmatched. The length of the CDR3 is 17 residues. CDR1 is LNHNV, CDR2 YYDKDF, per germline (reference sequence). CDR3 region: CATSREIRGPRTDTQYF. CDR3 DNA sequence: TGTGCCACCAGCAGAGAGATAAGGGGGCCCCGCACAGATACGCAGTATTTT.

The CDR3 sequence is CASSWTTGANEKLFF. DNA of the CDR3: TGTGCCAGCAGCTGGACGACAGGGGCTAATGAAAAACTGTTTTTT. This sequence joins TRBV7-2 and TRBJ1-4; 8 bases agree with TRBD1. V was pared by 4 bases and J by 3 bases, with 4 bases of the junction left unmatched. Germline V CDR1 and CDR2: SGHTA, FQGNSA. The CDR3 loop spans 15 amino acids.

The CDR3 is CASSFPTGVNEQFF. CDR3 bases: TGCGCCAGCAGCTTCCCTACAGGGGTCAATGAGCAGTTCTTC. The chain carries TRBV5-1 and TRBJ2-1, with 7 bases matching TRBD1. Germline lookup yields CDR1 SGHRS and CDR2 YFSETQ. This CDR3 contains 14 residues. Trimming cost V 2 bases and J 6 bases; bases outside gene matches: 5.

The chain has TRBV29-1 and TRBJ1-1, with 9 bases matching TRBD1. This CDR3 has 13 amino acids. Germline loops: CDR1 SQVTM, CDR2 ANQGSEA. Trimming at V came to 7 bases and at J to 3 bases, leaving 6 bases not matched to a gene. This CDR3 reads CSAQGQGDTEAFF. The CDR3 DNA reads TGCAGCGCCCAGGGACAGGGTGACACTGAAGCTTTCTTT.

There are many counts of this clone. V gene TRBV5-1 combines with J gene TRBJ2-5, with TRBD2 identical over 9 bases. Germline lookup yields CDR1 SGHRS and CDR2 YFSETQ. This CDR3 region has 12 residues. Unmatched junction bases numbered 1, after V lost 8 bases and J lost 2 bases. The DNA for the CDR3 is TGCGCCAGTGCGGGAGGGCAAGAGACCCAGTACTTC. It yields the protein CASAGGQETQYF.

This chain uses TRBV11-2 with TRBJ2-5; 10 bases agree with TRBD2. Trimming took 4 bases from V and 0 from J; bases not matched to a gene: 5. The CDR3 has 16 residues. CDR1 SGHAT and CDR2 FQNNGV come from the germline V gene. The CDR3 spells CASSSGGTSDQETQYF. DNA of the CDR3: TGTGCCAGCAGCTCTGGGGGGACTAGCGACCAAGAGACCCAGTACTTC.

The chain uses TRBV12-3 or TRBV12-4 and TRBJ1-2; 10 nucleotides align to TRBD1. The junction had 0 bases not matched to a gene; V was cut back by 5 bases and J by 6 bases. There are 12 residues in the CDR3. CDR3 loop: CASSGTGDGYTF. CDR3 bases: TGTGCCAGCAGTGGGACAGGGGATGGCTACACCTTC.

The chain links TRBV4-3 to TRBJ1-1; D ambiguous. Germline-derived CDR1 and CDR2 are LGHNA and YSLEER. The V end was cut by 1 base, the J end by 1 base, with 7 bases between. CDR3 length: 14 amino acids. CDR3 sequence (DNA): TGCGCCAGCAGCCAAGGAACACAGAACACTGAAGCTTTCTTT. Its translation: CASSQGTQNTEAFF.

In its sample, this clone was seen once. The J gene is TRBJ2-7, the V gene TRBV19; TRBD1 agrees at 10 bases. V shed 2 bases and J 2 bases; nucleotides not matched to a gene: 6. The CDR3 is 16 residues long. Germline V gives CDR1 LNHDA, CDR2 SQIVND (reference sequence). The CDR3 is CASSINGDRGTYEQYF. The CDR3, as DNA: TGTGCCAGTAGTATAAATGGGGACAGGGGAACCTACGAGCAGTACTTC.

This clone was seen only a few times. This sequence joins TRBV28 and TRBJ2-3; D unclear. Trimming left V 6 bases short and J 1 base short, with 5 bases between. CDR3 length: 12 residues. Germline V gene lookup returns CDR1 MDHEN and CDR2 SYDVKM. The CDR3 nucleotides are TGTGCCAGCAGACAACGCACAGATACGCAGTATTTT. Amino acid sequence: CASRQRTDTQYF. Complete variable domain (other parts from reference TRBV28 and TRBJ2-3): DVKVTQSSRYLVKRTGEKVFLECVQDMDHENMFWYRQDPGLGLRLIYFSYDVKMKEKGDIPEGYSVSREKKERFSLILESASTNQTSMYLCASRQRTDTQYFGPGTRLTVL.

This clone was counted between two and nine times. The chain uses TRBV6-5 and TRBJ1-1; D not resolved. CDR3 length equals 13 residues. The germline V gene has CDR1 MNHEY and CDR2 SVGAGI. Trimming shortened V by 2 bases and J by 8 bases, and 12 bases separated the two germline ends. Here the CDR3 reads CASSYLEGGEAFF. The CDR3 bases are TGTGCCAGCAGTTACCTTGAGGGAGGCGAAGCTTTCTTT.

V and J are TRBV6-5 and TRBJ1-1; D is undetermined. Looked up from germline, CDR1 is MNHEY and CDR2 is SVGAGI. Trimming pared 6 bases from V and 1 base from J, leaving 12 bases between. This CDR3 is built from 14 residues. CDR3 sequence (DNA): TGTGCCAGCAGACTGACTCGGGGGAACACTGAAGCTTTCTTT. Its protein is CASRLTRGNTEAFF.

Regarding this clone: Sequence at one end of the junction differs from germline and may be a read error. This chain connects TRBV7-7 to TRBJ2-5, with 8 positions matching TRBD1. This CDR3 comprises 15 residues. Per the germline V gene, CDR1 is SSHAT and CDR2 is FNYEAQ (reference sequence). This chain's CDR3 is CASTPSRTGTETQYF. As DNA, the CDR3 is TGTGCTAGCACTCCATCGAGGACAGGGACGGAGACCCAGTACTTC.

This sequence joins TRBV5-4 and TRBJ2-1; 11 bases match TRBD1. V lost 2 bases to trimming and J lost 7 bases; unmatched junction nucleotides: 11. The CDR3 runs 17 residues. Germline-derived CDR1 and CDR2 are SGHNT and YYREEE (reference sequence). The CDR3 sequence: CASSLIAGQGARNEQFF. The CDR3 bases are TGTGCCAGCAGCTTAATAGCAGGACAGGGGGCGCGAAATGAGCAGTTCTTC.

The rearrangement links TRBV6-5 to TRBJ1-1; TRBD1 might be the D (6 bases). This CDR3 spans 14 amino acids. Trimming removed 6 bases from V and 5 bases from J, with 16 bases in between. Germline CDR1 MNHEY, CDR2 SVGAGI. The DNA of the CDR3 is TGTGCCAGCAGAAACAGGGAACTCCCGACTGAAGCTTTCTTT. It yields the protein CASRNRELPTEAFF.

In DNA, the CDR3 is TGCGCCAGCAGCGAGGGGGTAGGGTACGAGCAGTACTTC. It yields the protein CASSEGVGYEQYF. The chain combines TRBV5-1 with TRBJ2-7; tentatively, D is TRBD1 (6 bases). The CDR3 covers 13 residues. V lost 4 bases and J lost 4, with 12 bases in between. CDR1 and CDR2 (germline): SGHRS, YFSETQ.

The rearrangement joins TRBV2 to TRBJ1-4; D is undetermined. V lost 0 bases and J lost 4, with 6 bases in between. The CDR3 is 14 amino acids. Germline V gene sequence: CDR1 SNHLY, CDR2 FYNNEI. The CDR3 nucleotides are TGTGCCAGCAGTGAAGCAGGACTTAATGAAAAACTGTTTTTT. Translated: CASSEAGLNEKLFF.

This chain connects TRBV5-4 to TRBJ2-5; 9 nucleotides match TRBD2. The CDR3 loop spans 15 amino acids. V shed 0 bases, J shed 5 bases, and the junction held 5 bases outside the gene matches. The germline CDR1 and CDR2 sequences are SGHNT and YYREEE (reference sequence). The DNA of the CDR3 is TGTGCCAGCAGCTTGGCTCGCGGGGGGGATGAGACCCAGTACTTC. It encodes CASSLARGGDETQYF.